This T cell receptor beta chain originates from a study of blood T cell repertoires in COVID-19. The wider study: Samples of COVID-19 (acute and convalescent) were obtained from the United States, Italy and Spain.

Germline assignment: CDR1 LGHNA and CDR2 YSLEER. Trimming left V 5 bases short and J 5 bases short, with 12 bases between. CDR3 size: 13 residues. Some clones are missing from TCRdb's copy, which holds only in-frame ones; the method was immunoSEQ multiplex PCR. The sample shows approximately 130,000 clones, around two thirds of them seen only once. The gene calls are TRBV4-3 and TRBJ1-2, with D uncertain. The source material was peripheral blood. This TCR came from a woman in her 70s with acute or convalescent COVID-19. The CDR3 spells CASSSSGWYGYTF. In DNA, the CDR3 is TGCGCCAGCAGCTCATCGGGATGGTATGGCTACACCTTC.